This TCR beta chain stems from a study of T cells in Graves' hyperthyroidism and ophthalmopathy (dated by TCRdb to between 2018 and 2021). About the full investigation: Peripheral blood was collected at initial diagnosis, before any treatment. To identify distinguishing TCR V-J signatures, a discovery cohort of around 100 patients was used, comprising under 45 with Graves' ophthalmopathy and 57 with stable Graves' hyperthyroidism. An independent validation cohort of under 20 hyperthyroidism patients and approximately 16 patients who later progressed to ophthalmopathy tested prospective prediction of ophthalmopathy. The 95 to 100 discovery patients were divided at random into training and test sets in a 7:3 ratio. The study also compared thyroid tissue and blood T-cell repertoires from about 6 Graves' hyperthyroidism patients. Following sampling, methimazole starting at 30 mg daily was given to hyperthyroidism patients, and high-dose intravenous methylprednisolone was given to ophthalmopathy patients. According to the paper, TCR Vbeta CDR3 sequencing was carried out on over 130 peripheral blood samples, which came from fewer than 50 ophthalmopathy, 75 or so hyperthyroidism and roughly 17 progressor patients.

CDR1 and CDR2 were assigned from the germline V gene (reference sequence) as SGHNT and YYREEE. Including the terminal cysteine and phenylalanine, the CDR3 comprises 16 residues. The sequence is cut down to CDR3 DNA, 48 bases in frame from base 1. Germline trimming amounts to 3 bases on V and 5 bases on J, with 11 as the count of junction bases outside the gene matches. The paper's findings and limits, for the study overall: Most expanded thyroid clonotypes (frequency above 0.001) were also detected in blood, a finding suggesting that blood repertoires may reflect thyroid immune responses. Sample size was not statistically predetermined, and investigators were not blinded to group allocation. In validation, progression to ophthalmopathy was predicted by the model with around 70% sensitivity and 72% to 85% specificity, a median of about 6.4 months before onset. Ophthalmopathy was separated from stable hyperthyroidism by a 13 V-J signature model, with around 88% sensitivity and about 81% specificity obtained in cross-validation and 80%/75% obtained in testing.

Amplification of TCR beta CDR3 regions was carried out from RNA transcripts. The TCR CDR3 was subjected to a first round of RT-PCR using the HTBI primer set and the Qiagen OneStep RT-PCR kit. Libraries were constructed in a second round of multiplex PCR, after which size selection and purification were carried out. Sequencing of the libraries was done on an Illumina HiSeq2000 using paired-end 100 bp reads. For the original study's pipeline: Raw data were processed with SOAPnuke, discarding reads with adapters, uncalled bases, mean Phred below 15, or no exact constant-primer or identifier match. COPE v1.2.5 was used to merge the high-quality paired reads, and each unique nucleotide sequence was defined as a clonotype. MiTCR v1.1 was used to align clonotypes to the IMGT TRBV, TRBD and TRBJ reference segments. Only V-J combinations with frequency above 0.0001, covering 98% to 99.2% of repertoires, were analysed. The TCS score was defined as F50 (clonal expansion) divided by E x V (chaos), with BLOSUM62-based TCRdist calculated between CDR3 peptides within each V-J. Welch's t-statistics and random forest reduced around 510 V-J features to 13, which were used in a naive Bayes classifier (R e1071). TCRdb passed the public sequencing reads through fastp at Q25 and MiXCR, retaining productive beta sequences. Each entry is one CDR3 protein sequence, shown with its most common DNA and genes. TCRdb's processing, not the study's, gives the V and J calls here. The sample table contains about 740,000 distinct CDR3 sequences; only one count was recorded for roughly 15% of them. Clones ranked in the top ten supply 10% of the sample.

Stable Graves' hyperthyroidism was defined as no progression to ophthalmopathy during 18 months of follow-up. Hyperthyroidism patients were newly diagnosed, had a disease duration of under 2 months, and were aged 18 to 65 years. Exclusion was applied to patients with uncontrolled infections, other autoimmune diseases, pregnancy or lactation. Diagnoses were established on the basis of clinical symptoms, serum thyroxine and TRAb, thyroid ultrasound, and orbital computed tomography. Ficoll-Paque density gradient centrifugation was used to isolate PBMCs from 8 to 10 ml of fresh peripheral blood. Total RNA was extracted using Trizol reagent, and RNA quality was assessed on an Agilent 2100 Bioanalyzer. On this clonotype: The specificity of this receptor is unknown. There are no base qualities to consult, and no much larger clone falls within one base.

Input material: blood. The receptor was derived from a woman aged 18-35 years with Graves' hyperthyroidism. Rearrangement joined TRBV5-4 to TRBJ1-1, with 9 central nucleotides matching TRBD1. The CDR3: CASSSGTGPLSTEAFF. The DNA is as follows: TGTGCCAGCAGCTCCGGGACAGGGCCTCTGTCAACTGAAGCTTTCTTT. The CDR3, completed at both ends by the reference TRBV5-4 and TRBJ1-1 genes, gives the full variable domain ETGVTQSPTHLIKTRGQQVTLRCSSQSGHNTVSWYQQALGQGPQFIFQYYREEENGRGNFPPRFSGLQFPNYSSELNVNALELDDSALYLCASSSGTGPLSTEAFFGQGTRLTVV.